This T cell receptor beta chain was captured in a study of cytomegalovirus exposure and HLA in healthy donors. Study results and caveats: Roughly even sequencing depth across donors was the assumption behind the presence/absence analyses.

The PCR had 60 Vbeta and 13 Jbeta primers. Here immunoSEQ multiplex PCR was the method, and the copy in TCRdb shows in-frame clones only, minus some. Found here are about 200,000 clones, approximately 80% of them singletons; the top ten hold 0.22%. Looked up from germline, CDR1 is LNHDA and CDR2 is SQIVND (reference sequence). The CDR3 totals 12 residues. V was pared by 9 bases and J by 4 bases, with 11 bases between. The sample holds one count of this clone. Antigen unknown. This TCR was recovered from a girl aged 2-10 years in good health and CMV-seronegative. The chain is built from TRBV19 and TRBJ2-3, with D possibly matching TRBD1 (5 bases). Sequenced sample: PBMCs. In DNA, the CDR3 is TGTGCCAGCCGCAGGGAAGCAGATACGCAGTATTTT. Encoded protein: CASRREADTQYF.